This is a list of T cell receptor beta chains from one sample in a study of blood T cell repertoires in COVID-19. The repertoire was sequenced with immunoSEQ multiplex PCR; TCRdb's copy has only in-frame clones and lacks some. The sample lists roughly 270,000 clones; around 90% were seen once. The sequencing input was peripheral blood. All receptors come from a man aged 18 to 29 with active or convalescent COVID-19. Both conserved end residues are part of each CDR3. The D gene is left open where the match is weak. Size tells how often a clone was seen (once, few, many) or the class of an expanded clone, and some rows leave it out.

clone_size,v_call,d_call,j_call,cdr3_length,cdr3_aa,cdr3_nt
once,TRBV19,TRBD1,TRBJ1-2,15,CASSIVGGGSYGYTF,TGTGCCAGTAGTATTGTTGGAGGGGGCTCCTATGGCTACACCTTC
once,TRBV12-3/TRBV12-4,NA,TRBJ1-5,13,CASSLVGDQPQHF,TGTGCCAGCAGTTTAGTAGGGGATCAGCCCCAGCATTTT
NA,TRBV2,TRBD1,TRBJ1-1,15,CASPNGDRGYDEAFF,TGTGCCAGTCCAAATGGCGACAGGGGATACGATGAAGCTTTCTTT
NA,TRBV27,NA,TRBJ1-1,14,CASRPQGMNTEAFF,TGTGCCAGCAGACCGCAGGGTATGAACACTGAAGCTTTCTTT
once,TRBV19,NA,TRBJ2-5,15,CASSIFRGSDETQYF,TGTGCCAGTAGTATCTTCCGGGGATCAGATGAGACCCAGTACTTC
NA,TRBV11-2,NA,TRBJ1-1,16,CASSLALREGYAEAFF,TGTGCCAGCAGCTTAGCGCTCCGGGAGGGGTACGCTGAAGCTTTCTTT
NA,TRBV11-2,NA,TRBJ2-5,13,CASSFSRQETQYF,TGTGCCAGCAGCTTCAGCAGGCAAGAGACCCAGTACTTC
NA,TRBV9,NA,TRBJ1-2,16,CASSSPPPRGGYGYTF,TGTGCCAGCAGCTCCCCCCCTCCCCGGGGGGGCTATGGCTACACCTTC
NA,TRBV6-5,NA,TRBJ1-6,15,CASTGAEFYNSPLHF,TGTGCCAGCACTGGGGCAGAATTTTATAATTCACCCCTCCACTTT
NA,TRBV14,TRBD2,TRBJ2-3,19,CASSAPGTSRDNSTDTQYF,TGTGCCAGCAGCGCCCCAGGGACTAGTCGGGATAATAGCACAGATACGCAGTATTTT
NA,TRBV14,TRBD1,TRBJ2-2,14,CASSRTGSTGELFF,TGTGCCAGCAGCCGGACAGGGAGCACCGGGGAGCTGTTTTTT
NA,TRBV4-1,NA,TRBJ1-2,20,CASSLPKSKQGVGVDYGYTF,TGCGCCAGCAGCCTCCCCAAATCCAAACAGGGTGTTGGGGTAGACTATGGCTACACCTTC
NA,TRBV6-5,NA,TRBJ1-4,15,CASSPSGATNEKLFF,TGTGCCAGCAGCCCCTCGGGAGCGACTAATGAAAAACTGTTTTTT
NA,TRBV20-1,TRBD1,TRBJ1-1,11,CSATPGTGAFF,TGCAGTGCTACCCCCGGGACAGGGGCTTTCTTT
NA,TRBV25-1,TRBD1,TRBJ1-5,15,CASSQTGIGNQPQHF,TGTGCCAGCAGCCAGACAGGGATTGGCAATCAGCCCCAGCATTTT
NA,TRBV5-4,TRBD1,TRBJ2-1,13,CASSLGQADEQFF,TGTGCCAGCAGCCTCGGACAGGCGGATGAGCAGTTCTTC
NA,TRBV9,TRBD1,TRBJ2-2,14,CASSPRTGTGELFF,TGTGCCAGCAGCCCGAGGACAGGGACCGGGGAGCTGTTTTTT
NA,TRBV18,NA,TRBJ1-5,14,CASSQGVGNQPQHF,TGTGCCAGCTCACAGGGGGTGGGCAATCAGCCCCAGCATTTT
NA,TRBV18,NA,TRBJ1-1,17,CASSPQRKTGHPVEAFF,TGTGCCAGCTCACCGCAAAGGAAGACAGGCCACCCGGTTGAAGCTTTCTTT
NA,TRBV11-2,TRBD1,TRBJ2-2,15,CASSFGQGAPGELFF,TGTGCCAGCAGCTTCGGACAGGGGGCCCCCGGGGAGCTGTTTTTT
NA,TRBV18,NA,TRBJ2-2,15,CASSPPRAQPGELFF,TGTGCCAGCTCACCACCGAGGGCGCAGCCCGGGGAGCTGTTTTTT
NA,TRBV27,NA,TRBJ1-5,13,CACAGSSNQPQHF,TGTGCCTGCGCCGGGAGCAGCAATCAGCCCCAGCATTTT
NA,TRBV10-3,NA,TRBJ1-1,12,CATSHKNTEAFF,TGTGCCACTTCACATAAGAACACTGAAGCTTTCTTT
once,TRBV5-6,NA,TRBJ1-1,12,CASSFPNTEAFF,TGTGCCAGCAGCTTCCCAAACACTGAAGCTTTCTTT
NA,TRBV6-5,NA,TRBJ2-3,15,CASSSGLLGPDTQYF,TGTGCCAGCAGTTCGGGACTCCTGGGCCCAGATACGCAGTATTTT
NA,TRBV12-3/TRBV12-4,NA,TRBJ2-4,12,CASSMGRNIQYF,TGTGCCAGCAGCATGGGGAGAAACATTCAGTACTTC
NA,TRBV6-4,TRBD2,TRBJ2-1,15,CASSVLAGGYNEQFF,TGTGCCAGCAGTGTTTTAGCGGGGGGATACAATGAGCAGTTCTTC
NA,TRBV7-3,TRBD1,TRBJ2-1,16,CASSLRRDRANNEQFF,TGTGCCAGCAGCCTCCGAAGGGACAGGGCGAACAATGAGCAGTTCTTC
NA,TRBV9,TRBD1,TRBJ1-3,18,CASSVNPGQAGSGNTIYF,TGTGCCAGCAGCGTAAATCCTGGACAGGCAGGCTCTGGAAACACCATATATTTT
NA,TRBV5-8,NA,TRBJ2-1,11,CARRRYNEQFF,TGTGCCAGGAGGAGGTACAATGAGCAGTTCTTC
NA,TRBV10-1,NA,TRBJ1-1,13,CASSMTEDTEAFF,TGCGCCAGCAGTATGACAGAAGACACTGAAGCTTTCTTT
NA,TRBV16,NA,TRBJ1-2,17,CASSQIGGISMLYGYTF,TGTGCCAGCAGCCAAATTGGGGGGATTTCCATGCTCTATGGCTACACCTTC
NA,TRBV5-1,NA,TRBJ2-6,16,CASSFTAGSGANVLTF,TGCGCCAGCAGCTTCACCGCGGGGTCTGGGGCCAACGTCCTGACTTTC
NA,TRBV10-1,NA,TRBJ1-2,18,CASSVEGMRRPANYGYTF,TGCGCCAGCAGTGTGGAGGGTATGAGGAGACCAGCTAACTATGGCTACACCTTC
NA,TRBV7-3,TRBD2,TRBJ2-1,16,CASSPIAGGLYNEQFF,TGTGCCAGCAGCCCAATAGCGGGGGGGCTCTACAATGAGCAGTTCTTC
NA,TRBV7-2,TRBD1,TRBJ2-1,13,CASSLTGTGVLVF,TGTGCCAGCAGCTTGACCGGGACAGGGGTATTGGTCTTC
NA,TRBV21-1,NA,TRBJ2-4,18,CASSSPRAIGAAKNIQYF,TGTGCCAGCAGCTCTCCCCGAGCTATCGGAGCAGCCAAAAACATTCAGTACTTC
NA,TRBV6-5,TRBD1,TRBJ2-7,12,CASSATGEEQYF,TGTGCCAGCAGCGCTACAGGGGAAGAGCAGTACTTC
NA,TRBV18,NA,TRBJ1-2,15,CASSPPEAPDWGYTF,TGTGCCAGCTCACCACCAGAGGCCCCTGATTGGGGCTACACCTTC
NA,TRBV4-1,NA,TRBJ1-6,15,CASSQGRGIGSPLHF,TGCGCCAGCAGCCAAGGAAGGGGGATCGGTTCACCCCTCCACTTT
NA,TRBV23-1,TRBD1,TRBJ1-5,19,CASSQAEPIGQGADQPQHF,TGCGCCAGCAGTCAAGCTGAACCAATAGGACAGGGGGCCGATCAGCCCCAGCATTTT
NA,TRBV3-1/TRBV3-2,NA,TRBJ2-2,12,CASRQGPGELFF,TGTGCCAGCAGACAGGGCCCCGGGGAGCTGTTTTTT
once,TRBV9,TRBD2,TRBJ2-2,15,CASSAGGRLAGELFF,TGTGCCAGCAGCGCCGGGGGGAGACTCGCCGGGGAGCTGTTTTTT
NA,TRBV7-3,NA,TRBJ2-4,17,CASILGPQGLAKNIQYF,TGTGCCAGCATCCTAGGGCCACAGGGATTAGCCAAAAACATTCAGTACTTC
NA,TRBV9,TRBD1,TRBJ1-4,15,CTSSRSPTGGEKLFF,TGTACCAGCAGCCGATCCCCTACAGGGGGTGAAAAACTGTTTTTT
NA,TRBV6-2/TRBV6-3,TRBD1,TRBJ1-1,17,CASSYLKGAGVNTEAFF,TGTGCCAGCAGTTACTTAAAGGGGGCTGGGGTGAACACTGAAGCTTTCTTT
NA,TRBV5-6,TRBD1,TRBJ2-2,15,CASSRMGQGTGELFF,TGTGCCAGCAGCCGAATGGGACAGGGGACCGGGGAGCTGTTTTTT
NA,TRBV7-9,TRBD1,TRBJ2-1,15,CASSWDRGRYNEQFF,TGTGCCAGCAGCTGGGACAGGGGGCGTTACAATGAGCAGTTCTTC
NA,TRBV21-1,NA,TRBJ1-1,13,CASSRTLWTEAFF,TGTGCCAGCAGCCGCACTTTATGGACTGAAGCTTTCTTT
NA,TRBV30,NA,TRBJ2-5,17,CAWSVPPPPGSTETQYF,TGTGCCTGGAGTGTACCGCCCCCCCCGGGATCCACAGAGACCCAGTACTTC
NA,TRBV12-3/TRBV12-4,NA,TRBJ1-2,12,CASSTTGSGYTF,TGTGCCAGCAGCACCACAGGGTCCGGCTACACCTTC
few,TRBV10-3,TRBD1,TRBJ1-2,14,CAISSRTGNYGYTF,TGTGCCATCAGTAGCAGGACAGGGAACTATGGCTACACCTTC
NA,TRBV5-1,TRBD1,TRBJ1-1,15,CASSINRGMNTEAFF,TGCGCCAGCAGCATAAACAGGGGGATGAACACTGAAGCTTTCTTT
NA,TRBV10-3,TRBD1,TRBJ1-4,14,CAIGKGQGNEKLFF,TGTGCCATCGGGAAGGGACAGGGGAATGAAAAACTGTTTTTT